Listed here are 13 T cell receptor beta chains from one sample, sequenced in a study of T cell changes during pregnancy in multiple sclerosis. Data came from immunoSEQ multiplex PCR; TCRdb stores just in-frame clones and leaves some out. The table shows some 57,000 clones, with less than 95% occurring only once. The specimen was CD4+ T cells from peripheral blood mononuclear cells, collected after pregnancy. Receptors originate from a female donor in good health, enrolled as a control in a pregnancy study.

The chain recombines TRBV2 with TRBJ2-5, with no clear D. The CDR3 length is 10 residues. In germline, CDR1 is SNHLY, CDR2 FYNNEI. Trimming took 7 bases from V and 5 from J, leaving 5 bases between them. CDR3 in amino acids: CASIRETQYF. CDR3 nucleotides: TGTGCCAGCATCCGGGAGACCCAGTACTTC.

The chain links TRBV5-8 to TRBJ1-1, with D possibly being TRBD1 (6 bases). V shed 4 bases and J shed 8 bases, with 9 bases lying between them. The CDR3 sequence is 11 residues long. Germline V CDR1 and CDR2: SGHTS, YDEGEE. CDR3 sequence reads: CASSLGTEAFF. As DNA, the CDR3 is TGTGCCAGCAGCCTCGGGACAGAAGCTTTCTTT. The whole variable domain, filled in from reference TRBV5-8 and TRBJ1-1, reads EAGVTQSPTHLIKTRGQQATLRCSPISGHTSVYWYQQALGLGLQFLLWYDEGEERNRGNFPPRFSGRQFPNYSSELNVNALELEDSALYLCASSLGTEAFFGQGTRLTVV.

This chain uses TRBV2 with TRBJ2-5; 12 bases are a match to TRBD2. This CDR3 spans 19 amino acids. V shed 2 bases and J 3 bases; nucleotides not matched to a gene: 13. CDR1 and CDR2 (germline): SNHLY, FYNNEI. The CDR3 is CASSENWLAGGPQKETQYF. In DNA form, the CDR3 reads TGTGCCAGCAGTGAAAACTGGCTAGCGGGGGGGCCACAAAAAGAGACCCAGTACTTC.

The rearrangement uses TRBV7-2 and TRBJ2-5, with TRBD2 identical over 9 bases. Unmatched junction bases numbered 12, after V lost 3 bases and J lost 4 bases. The germline V gene has CDR1 SGHTA and CDR2 FQGNSA. CDR3 length: 17 amino acids. The CDR3: CASSFSGGGGAAETQYF. The DNA for the CDR3 is TGTGCCAGCAGCTTTAGCGGTGGCGGGGGGGCCGCAGAGACCCAGTACTTC. Drawing the rest from reference TRBV7-2 and TRBJ2-5, the complete variable domain is GAGVSQSPSNKVTEKGKDVELRCDPISGHTALYWYRQSLGQGLEFLIYFQGNSAPDKSGLPSDRFSAERTGGSVSTLTIQRTQQEDSAVYLCASSFSGGGGAAETQYFGPGTRLLVL.

CDR3: CASRFGTGGEKLFF. CDR3 nucleotides: TGTGCCAGCAGGTTTGGGACAGGGGGCGAAAAACTGTTTTTT. This chain connects TRBV28 to TRBJ1-4; 12 bases are shared with TRBD1. Germline trimming cut 6 bases from V and 8 bases from J; bases unmatched to any gene: 4. The CDR3 is 14 amino acids. Germline loops: CDR1 MDHEN, CDR2 SYDVKM. Complete variable domain (other parts from reference TRBV28 and TRBJ1-4): DVKVTQSSRYLVKRTGEKVFLECVQDMDHENMFWYRQDPGLGLRLIYFSYDVKMKEKGDIPEGYSVSREKKERFSLILESASTNQTSMYLCASRFGTGGEKLFFGSGTQLSVL.

This clone is a singleton in its sample. The genes are TRBV11-3 and TRBJ2-5; D possibly corresponds to TRBD1 (5 bases). CDR1 SGHNT and CDR2 YENEEA come from the germline V gene. The CDR3 runs 13 residues. V gave up 5 bases and J gave up 5 bases, with 12 bases separating them. The CDR3 region is CASSPRKGETQYF. In DNA, the CDR3 is TGTGCCAGCAGCCCTCGAAAGGGGGAGACCCAGTACTTC. Full variable domain (rest looked up from reference TRBV11-3 and TRBJ2-5): EAGVVQSPRYKIIEKKQPVAFWCNPISGHNTLYWYLQNLGQGPELLIRYENEEAVDDSQLPKDRFSAERLKGVDSTLKIQPAELGDSAVYLCASSPRKGETQYFGPGTRLLVL.

This chain connects TRBV11-2 to TRBJ1-6; the D gene is possibly TRBD1 (6 bases). CDR3 length equals 13 residues. The germline V gene encodes CDR1 SGHAT and CDR2 FQNNGV. V lost 8 bases and J lost 6, with 11 bases in between. CDR3 nucleotides: TGTGCCAGCTCCAGGGGCTTTAATTCACCCCTCCACTTT. Its protein product is CASSRGFNSPLHF. The complete variable domain, with remaining parts taken from reference TRBV11-2 and TRBJ1-6, reads EAGVAQSPRYKIIEKRQSVAFWCNPISGHATLYWYQQILGQGPKLLIQFQNNGVVDDSQLPKDRFSAERLKGVDSTLKIQPAKLEDSAVYLCASSRGFNSPLHFGNGTRLTVT.

CDR3: CASSILQTGGVLEQYF. As DNA, the CDR3 is TGTGCCAGTAGTATCCTACAGACAGGGGGTGTTCTCGAGCAGTACTTC. The gene calls are TRBV19 and TRBJ2-7, with 9 bases that match TRBD1. This CDR3 has 16 amino acids. V lost 3 bases to trimming and J lost 6 bases; unmatched junction nucleotides: 12. Germline V lookup: CDR1 LNHDA, CDR2 SQIVND (reference sequence).

This rearrangement joins TRBV15 to TRBJ2-5, with 9 positions matching TRBD1. This CDR3 comprises 15 residues. Germline CDR1 and CDR2: LNHNV and YYDKDF (reference sequence). Trimming removed 9 bases from V and 0 bases from J; junction bases left unmatched: 8. The CDR3 coding sequence is TGTGCCACGAAACCGGGACAGGGCGACCAAGAGACCCAGTACTTC. Translated: CATKPGQGDQETQYF.

The V and J genes are TRBV7-6 and TRBJ2-2; 8 bases align to TRBD2. The J segment lost 3 bases and the V segment lost 1 base, leaving 4 bases of the junction unmatched. CDR1 SGHVS and CDR2 FNYEAQ come from the germline V gene. The CDR3 sequence is 16 residues long. This CDR3 reads CASSLESGGDTGELFF. The CDR3 region has the DNA TGTGCCAGCAGCTTAGAGAGCGGGGGAGACACCGGGGAGCTGTTTTTT.

The chain uses TRBV25-1 and TRBJ1-4, with 8 bases lining up with TRBD1. The CDR3 runs to 14 residues. Germline V gene lookup returns CDR1 MGHDK and CDR2 SYGVNS. With 3 bases clipped from V and 10 bases from J, the junction kept 7 bases outside the gene matches. CDR3 sequence: CASSDQGTGGKLFF. The CDR3 DNA is TGTGCCAGCAGTGACCAAGGTACAGGGGGAAAACTGTTTTTT.

V gene TRBV7-2 combines with J gene TRBJ2-7; D uncertain. CDR3 length: 14 amino acids. Germline V gene sequence: CDR1 SGHTA, CDR2 FQGNSA. V gave up 0 bases and J gave up 1 base, with 7 bases separating them. The chain's CDR3 is CASSLARQSYEQYF. DNA of the CDR3: TGTGCCAGCAGCTTAGCGAGACAATCCTACGAGCAGTACTTC.

The rearrangement uses TRBV5-1 and TRBJ1-2; a weak D match, TRBD1 (5 bases). The germline gives CDR1 SGHRS, CDR2 YFSETQ. The CDR3 is 14 residues long. The V end was cut by 1 base, the J end by 6 bases, with 13 bases between. Here the CDR3 DNA reads TGCGCCAGCAGCTTGCCAGGGAAAGTCGATGGCTACACCTTC. It is translated as CASSLPGKVDGYTF.